One and the same sample provided the 32 T cell receptor beta chains below, sequenced in a study of blood T cell repertoires in COVID-19. TCRdb's table, derived via immunoSEQ multiplex PCR, lists solely in-frame clones and lacks some. The sample yields some 93,000 clones, 75% to 85% seen once. Sequencing was done on a sample of peripheral blood. Receptors were obtained from a human donor in a cohort sampled during active COVID-19.

The chain uses TRBV5-1 and TRBJ2-7, with D possibly TRBD2 on 6 matching bases. Germline CDR1 and CDR2: SGHRS and YFSETQ. This CDR3 has 14 residues. Trimming took off 4 bases at V and 0 bases at J, with 11 bases between the two ends. CDR3 sequence reads: CASSTGTGSYEQYF. CDR3 DNA: TGCGCCAGCAGCACGGGGACTGGCTCCTACGAGCAGTACTTC.

The genes are TRBV7-3 and TRBJ2-1; 12 nucleotides match TRBD2. Germline CDR1 and CDR2: SGHTA and FQGTGA. CDR3 size: 16 residues. After removal of 5 bases from V and 0 bases from J, the junction contained 2 bases not matched to a gene. This CDR3 is CASSPTSGSSYNEQFF. CDR3 nucleotide sequence: TGTGCCAGCAGCCCGACTAGCGGGAGCTCCTACAATGAGCAGTTCTTC.

The genes are TRBV11-3 and TRBJ2-2, with unresolved D. The CDR3 sequence is 15 residues long. Trimming took 2 bases from V and 0 from J, leaving 7 bases between them. Germline V gene data show CDR1 as SGHNT and CDR2 as YENEEA. CDR3 in DNA: TGTGCCAGCAGCTTACAGGTCACGAACACCGGGGAGCTGTTTTTT. This codes for CASSLQVTNTGELFF.

The chain joins TRBV9 to TRBJ1-6; the D is unclear. The CDR3 runs 15 residues. Germline assignment: CDR1 SGDLS and CDR2 YYNGEE. V gave up 2 bases and J gave up 0 bases, with 6 bases separating them. This chain's CDR3 is CASSVRSSYNSPLHF. The CDR3 region has the DNA TGTGCCAGCAGCGTTAGGAGCTCCTATAATTCACCCCTCCACTTT.

The chain uses TRBV6-6 and TRBJ1-2, with 8 bases that match TRBD1. The CDR3 is 14 amino acids. Germline loops: CDR1 MNHNY, CDR2 SVGAGI (reference sequence). V lost 10 bases, J lost 7 bases, and 14 bases stayed unmatched. CDR3 bases: TGTGCCACCAGAACCGGACAGGGTTCCTTTGGCTACACCTTC. Translating it yields CATRTGQGSFGYTF.

This clone was counted a single time. The DNA of the CDR3 is TGCGCCAGCAGAGTGAATCAGGACCAAGAGACCCAGTACTTC. Its protein product is CASRVNQDQETQYF. The chain couples TRBV5-1 to TRBJ2-5; no clear D gene. Germline CDR1 SGHRS, CDR2 YFSETQ. V was pared by 5 bases and J by 0 bases, with 11 bases between. The CDR3 totals 14 residues.

The genes are TRBV27 and TRBJ1-4; 7 nucleotides agree with TRBD1. Germline V CDR1 and CDR2: MNHEY, SMNVEV (reference sequence). Germline trimming cut 5 bases from V and 8 bases from J; bases unmatched to any gene: 8. The CDR3 totals 14 residues. CDR3 region: CASSLTGVGEKLFF. Here the CDR3 DNA reads TGTGCCAGCAGTCTCACAGGGGTCGGGGAAAAACTGTTTTTT. Looking up the rest from reference TRBV27 and TRBJ1-4 gives the full variable domain: EAQVTQNPRYLITVTGKKLTVTCSQNMNHEYMSWYRQDPGLGLRQIYYSMNVEVTDKGDVPEGYKVSRKEKRNFPLILESPSPNQTSLYFCASSLTGVGEKLFFGSGTQLSVL.

This clone has just one count. The J gene is TRBJ2-7, the V gene TRBV15; D may be TRBD1 (5 bases). The V end was cut by 1 base, the J end by 5 bases, with 15 bases between. This CDR3 contains 15 residues. CDR1 is LNHNV, CDR2 YYDKDF, per germline (reference sequence). This CDR3 reads CATSRAQGDRDEQYF. The CDR3 coding sequence is TGTGCCACCAGCAGAGCCCAGGGTGACCGAGACGAGCAGTACTTC.

The rearrangement joins TRBV6-1 to TRBJ2-1; D is possibly TRBD2 (6 bases). This CDR3 spans 15 amino acids. Trimming left V 0 bases short and J 9 bases short, with 15 bases between. The germline V gene encodes CDR1 MNHNS and CDR2 SASEGT. The chain's CDR3 is CASSEAKRALVEQFF. The CDR3 DNA sequence: TGTGCCAGCAGTGAAGCGAAGCGGGCCCTGGTTGAGCAGTTCTTC.

This clone has just a few counts. The chain has TRBV6-6 and TRBJ2-1, with a possible D match to TRBD2 (5 bases). Trimming pared 5 bases from V and 0 bases from J, leaving 11 bases between. Germline CDR1 reads MNHNY; CDR2 reads SVGAGI (reference sequence). The CDR3 is 15 amino acids. CDR3 protein: CASSRTLSSYNEQFF. Written as DNA, the CDR3 is TGTGCCAGCAGTCGGACTCTGAGCTCCTACAATGAGCAGTTCTTC.

V gene TRBV11-2 combines with J gene TRBJ2-1; D possibly corresponds to TRBD2 (5 bases). Germline V gene data show CDR1 as SGHAT and CDR2 as FQNNGV. The CDR3 runs 14 residues. Trimming removed 1 base at V and 8 bases at J, with 12 bases between. This CDR3 reads CASSLGPLSDEQFF. CDR3 nucleotide sequence: TGTGCCAGCAGCTTAGGGCCCCTTAGCGATGAGCAGTTCTTC.

The V call is TRBV12-5, the J call TRBJ2-3, with 8 bases that match TRBD2. The trim removed 6 bases at V and 1 base at J, leaving 3 bases unmatched. The CDR3 is 14 residues long. CDR1 and CDR2 (germline): LGHNT, FRNRAP. CDR3 residues: CASGGGGGTDTQYF. The CDR3 coding sequence is TGTGCTAGTGGCGGGGGGGGAGGCACAGATACGCAGTATTTT.

The chain couples TRBV6-2 or TRBV6-3 to TRBJ2-3; TRBD2 matches at 14 bases. V shed 4 bases and J 4 bases; nucleotides not matched to a gene: 4. Germline values: CDR1 MNHEY, CDR2 SVGEGT. This CDR3 spans 16 amino acids. The CDR3 protein is CASSLTSGRAPDTQYF. The CDR3 DNA is TGTGCCAGCAGTTTGACTAGCGGGAGGGCCCCAGATACGCAGTATTTT.

The gene calls are TRBV6-2 or TRBV6-3 and TRBJ2-3; 14 positions agree with TRBD2. Trimming at V came to 1 base and at J to 2 bases, leaving 5 bases not matched to a gene. Germline V lookup: CDR1 MNHEY, CDR2 SVGEGT. The CDR3 runs 18 residues. This CDR3 is CASSYLMGLAGATDTQYF. CDR3 in DNA: TGTGCCAGCAGTTACTTAATGGGACTAGCGGGAGCCACAGATACGCAGTATTTT.

V gene TRBV5-1 combines with J gene TRBJ2-1; 10 positions agree with TRBD2. Unmatched junction bases numbered 4, after V lost 0 bases and J lost 10 bases. The V gene's germline CDR1 is SGHRS and CDR2 YFSETQ. The CDR3 contains 14 residues. The CDR3 coding sequence is TGCGCCAGCAGCTTGGGGCTAGCGGGAGAAGAGCAGTTCTTC. This encodes CASSLGLAGEEQFF.

The chain uses TRBV9 and TRBJ2-2; 7 bases fit TRBD1. Germline trimming cut 2 bases from V and 6 bases from J; bases unmatched to any gene: 7. The length of the CDR3 is 15 residues. Germline loops: CDR1 SGDLS, CDR2 YYNGEE. For the CDR3, the DNA is TGTGCCAGCAGCGTCGGACAGGTTTCCCCCGGGGAGCTGTTTTTT. Translated: CASSVGQVSPGELFF.

This chain joins TRBV29-1 and TRBJ1-2; 8 bases match TRBD1. The CDR3 extends over 14 amino acids. Germline V gene data show CDR1 as SQVTM and CDR2 as ANQGSEA. The V segment lost 3 bases and the J segment 6 bases; nucleotides outside the gene matches: 9. The DNA of the CDR3 is TGCAGCGTTGAGTCTAGGACAGGGTGGGATGGCTACACCTTC. Its protein product is CSVESRTGWDGYTF.

The chain links TRBV19 to TRBJ2-3, with a tentative D call TRBD2 (6 bases). The V gene lost 4 bases and the J gene lost 10 bases, with 21 bases spanning the gap. Germline values: CDR1 LNHDA, CDR2 SQIVND (reference sequence). There are 15 residues in the CDR3. The CDR3: CASSTADREYQPQYF. The CDR3 region has the DNA TGTGCCAGTAGTACCGCCGACCGGGAGTATCAGCCGCAGTATTTT.

This clone has just a few counts. The chain combines TRBV18 with TRBJ1-5, with D possibly matching TRBD1 (6 bases). This CDR3 is 15 amino acids long. Deletions cut 2 bases from V and 5 bases from J, with 13 bases between. Germline CDR1 is KGHSH and CDR2 is LQKENI. CDR3 coding DNA: TGTGCCAGCTCACCAAGCGGGGGCGCGTATCAGCCCCAGCATTTT. Translation gives CASSPSGGAYQPQHF.

V and J are TRBV18 and TRBJ2-7; the match to TRBD1 covers 7 bases. The CDR3 is 13 residues long. V dropped 5 bases and J dropped 7; count of bases not matched to a gene: 8. In germline, CDR1 is KGHSH, CDR2 LQKENI. CDR3 loop: CASSANTGVEQYF. Written as DNA, the CDR3 is TGTGCCAGCTCAGCAAATACAGGGGTTGAGCAGTACTTC.

This clone was seen a single time. The chain joins TRBV7-8 to TRBJ1-2; perhaps TRBD1 as D (5 bases). V was cut by 1 base and J by 9 bases, with 21 bases left in between. The CDR3 is made up of 16 amino acids. Germline V gives CDR1 SGHVS, CDR2 FQNEAQ. The CDR3 is CASSLESGTVGFRYTF. The CDR3 DNA follows: TGTGCCAGCAGCTTAGAGAGCGGGACTGTGGGGTTTCGCTACACCTTC.

J is TRBJ2-5 and V is TRBV18; tentatively, D is TRBD1 (6 bases). The germline CDR1 and CDR2 sequences are KGHSH and LQKENI. CDR3 length: 15 amino acids. The V and J ends lost 2 bases and 5 bases respectively, with 15 bases between them. CDR3 in DNA: TGTGCCAGCTCACCAGCACCGACCCAGGGGGAGACCCAGTACTTC. Amino acid sequence: CASSPAPTQGETQYF.

The chain employs TRBV5-4 and TRBJ2-7; 9 bases fit TRBD2. Germline loops: CDR1 SGHNT, CDR2 YYREEE (reference sequence). V gave up 5 bases and J gave up 1 base; unmatched junction bases: 7. The CDR3 length is 15 residues. CDR3 DNA sequence: TGTGCCAGCAGTACCGGGACTAGCATGTCCTACGAGCAGTACTTC. This codes for CASSTGTSMSYEQYF.

This clone occurred once. This chain connects TRBV6-2 or TRBV6-3 to TRBJ2-1, with D perhaps matching TRBD2 (5 bases). The CDR3 runs to 16 residues. The V end was cut by 0 bases, the J end by 4 bases, with 13 bases between. Germline-derived CDR1 and CDR2 are MNHEY and SVGEGT. CDR3 nucleotide sequence: TGTGCCAGCAGTTACTCGCGCGGGTCGGGGTACAATGAGCAGTTCTTC. This codes for CASSYSRGSGYNEQFF.

This sequence joins TRBV6-5 and TRBJ2-1, with 7 bases fitting TRBD2. The V and J ends lost 6 bases and 9 bases, in that order; junction bases with no gene match: 8. The CDR3 has 13 residues. CDR1 and CDR2 from the germline V gene are MNHEY and SVGAGI. For the CDR3, the DNA is TGTGCCAGCAGCAGACTAGCTGGGAGTGAGCAGTTCTTC. This codes for CASSRLAGSEQFF.

This rearrangement joins TRBV14 to TRBJ1-6, with 7 bases identical to TRBD1. Trimming took 5 bases from V and 10 from J; bases not matched to a gene: 8. This CDR3 has 14 residues. The germline V gene has CDR1 SGHDN and CDR2 FVKESK. The CDR3 spells CASSSRTGSSPLHF. DNA for the CDR3: TGTGCCAGCAGCTCCCGGACAGGAAGCTCACCCCTCCACTTT. Drawing the rest from reference TRBV14 and TRBJ1-6, the complete variable domain is EAGVTQFPSHSVIEKGQTVTLRCDPISGHDNLYWYRRVMGKEIKFLLHFVKESKQDESGMPNNRFLAERTGGTYSTLKVQPAELEDSGVYFCASSSRTGSSPLHFGNGTRLTVT.

The V and J genes are TRBV11-2 and TRBJ2-5; 9 bases map to TRBD2. The CDR3 is 18 amino acids. From germline, CDR1 is SGHAT and CDR2 FQNNGV. Trimming removed 2 bases from V and 0 bases from J; junction bases left unmatched: 10. CDR3 sequence: CASSLSLTSGEYQETQYF. CDR3 DNA: TGTGCCAGCAGCTTATCTCTGACTAGCGGAGAATACCAAGAGACCCAGTACTTC.

The chain couples TRBV3-1 (or the pseudogene TRBV3-2) to TRBJ2-7; TRBD1 aligns across 8 bases. Trimming cost V 4 bases and J 2 bases; bases outside gene matches: 7. The CDR3 consists of 15 residues. The germline V gene has CDR1 LGHDT and CDR2 YNNKEL (reference sequence). CDR3 nucleotide sequence: TGTGCCAGCAGCCTTACCTGGGACAGGCCCTACGAGCAGTACTTC. Its translation: CASSLTWDRPYEQYF.

The chain carries TRBV20-1 and TRBJ2-3; D call uncertain. Trimming cost V 6 bases and J 2 bases, with 3 bases left between them. This CDR3 region has 10 residues. Germline CDR1 is DFQATT and CDR2 is SNEGSKA (reference sequence). The CDR3 DNA reads TGCAGTGCATACACAGATACGCAGTATTTT. Translating gives CSAYTDTQYF.

The rearrangement links TRBV5-1 to TRBJ2-3; 10 nucleotides match TRBD2. Germline CDR1 is SGHRS and CDR2 is YFSETQ. J lost 2 bases, V lost 1 base, and 7 bases had no gene match. This CDR3 comprises 17 residues. CDR3 sequence (DNA): TGCGCCAGCAGCTTGATACCCACTAGCGGGACCACAGATACGCAGTATTTT. It translates to CASSLIPTSGTTDTQYF.

The genes are TRBV29-1 and TRBJ2-1, with 16 bases aligning to TRBD2. V lost 4 bases, J lost 1 base, and 1 base stayed unmatched. This CDR3 is 16 amino acids long. The germline V gene encodes CDR1 SQVTM and CDR2 ANQGSEA. CDR3 sequence (DNA): TGCAGCGTTGGGGGACTAGCGGGAGGGTCCTACAATGAGCAGTTCTTC. Its protein product is CSVGGLAGGSYNEQFF.

V and J are TRBV6-2 or TRBV6-3 and TRBJ2-1; 16 nucleotides match TRBD2. CDR1 is MNHEY and CDR2 is SVGEGT in the germline V gene. The CDR3 length is 21 residues. Trimming removed 0 bases from V and 4 bases from J; junction bases left unmatched: 12. CDR3 protein: CASSYSPPGLAGGRRYNEQFF. The DNA for the CDR3 is TGTGCCAGCAGTTACTCCCCCCCGGGACTAGCGGGAGGGCGTCGTTACAATGAGCAGTTCTTC.